This TCR beta chain appears in the sequencing data of a study of CD8 T cell repertoires and HIV-1 epitope variants. Background on the study: T cells were stimulated with Twenty-five Gag and Nef peptides separately. The study's findings and limits: Fewer than ten TCR beta clonotypes were antigen-specific, more than five apparently recognizing autologous or escape variants. The TAALDMSHF plasma variant had no responses, unlike KF9 (about five clonotypes) and HW9 (one).

Germline V gene sequence: CDR1 LGHNA, CDR2 YSLEER. The CDR3 contains 15 residues. The V gene end was trimmed by 2 bases and the J gene end by 8 bases; junction bases not matched to a gene: 11. With regard to this clone: The antigen is undetermined.

Sequencing was performed with immunoSEQ multiplex PCR; in TCRdb, only in-frame clones are kept and a portion is missing. The sample lists thousands of clones, over 60% occurring once. The TCR comes from a male donor with HIV. The sample taken for sequencing was cultured CD8+ T cells derived from PBMCs. The chain employs TRBV4-3 and TRBJ1-2, with 7 nucleotides matching TRBD1. CDR3 sequence reads: CASSQKDRHSDGYTF. As DNA, the CDR3 is TGCGCCAGCAGCCAAAAGGACAGGCATTCTGACGGCTACACCTTC.